This T cell receptor (beta chain) was sequenced for a study of cytomegalovirus exposure and HLA in healthy donors. In regard to this clone: The antigen remains undetermined. One junction end disagrees with the germline gene, perhaps due to a read error.

The CDR3 runs to 13 residues. The V gene's germline CDR1 is SEHNR and CDR2 FQNEAQ (reference sequence). The PCR used 60 Vbeta and 13 Jbeta primers. This table comes from immunoSEQ multiplex PCR, and its TCRdb copy is limited to in-frame clones, with some not included. Among 140,000 to 150,000 clones listed, roughly 80% were seen once. Study-level points and caveats: Later, an analysis showed that TCR beta chains associated with HLA were more clonally expanded than others that were equally common. Follow-up analysis found HLA locus-dependent TCR association rates, highest for DRB1 and lowest for HLA-C.

Sequenced input: PBMCs. The chain combines TRBV7-9 with TRBJ1-2; D possibly corresponds to TRBD1 (6 bases). The receptor was isolated from a man aged 35-49 years in good health and CMV-seropositive. The CDR3 region is CSSSLETGRGCAF. The DNA of the CDR3 is TGTTCCAGCAGCTTAGAGACAGGACGGGGTTGCGCCTTC.